This entry lists 17 T cell receptor beta chains sequenced from one sample in a study of Ad26.COV2.S vaccination and SARS-CoV-2 variants. Treatment meaning: 19 received Ad26.COV2.S at low or high dose, single or two shots; 5 received placebo; per-sample allocation not given. Samples came from day 63 after the first vaccine or placebo injection. This table comes from immunoSEQ multiplex PCR, and its TCRdb copy is limited to in-frame clones, with some not included. The sample consists of about 680,000 clones, around 89% of them appearing once. Sequenced here: peripheral blood, sampled in a trial of Ad26.COV2.S vaccine versus placebo. The source is a person aged 18-65 years who received the Ad26.COV2.S COVID-19 vaccine or a placebo.

This clone was seen once. This chain connects TRBV19 to TRBJ2-7, with a tentative D call TRBD2 (6 bases). The CDR3 runs to 15 residues. Germline CDR1 LNHDA, CDR2 SQIVND (reference sequence). The ends were cut back, 3 bases at V and 3 bases at J, with 15 bases in the middle. The CDR3 reads CASSIGGTNFYEQYF. CDR3 DNA: TGTGCCAGTAGTATTGGAGGGACCAATTTCTACGAGCAGTACTTC.

As concerns this clone: Additional DNA sequences in this sample encode the identical CDR3. This rearrangement joins TRBV30 to TRBJ1-1; D is unresolved. The V gene lost 0 bases and the J gene lost 0 bases, with 5 bases spanning the gap. This CDR3 is built from 13 residues. CDR1 is GTSNPN and CDR2 is SVGIG in the germline V gene (reference sequence). CDR3 sequence: CAWSVGMNTEAFF. The CDR3, as DNA: TGTGCCTGGAGTGTAGGCATGAACACTGAAGCTTTCTTT.

This clone came up once. DNA of the CDR3: TGTGCCAGCAGACAACCGGGACAATCCTACGAGCAGTACTTC. Its protein is CASRQPGQSYEQYF. V is TRBV2 and J is TRBJ2-7; the D gene is possibly TRBD1 (6 bases). Trimming pared 6 bases from V and 1 base from J, leaving 13 bases between. Germline V gene sequence: CDR1 SNHLY, CDR2 FYNNEI. The CDR3 totals 14 residues. Combining the CDR3 with reference TRBV2 and TRBJ2-7 gives the whole variable domain EPEVTQTPSHQVTQMGQEVILRCVPISNHLYFYWYRQILGQKVEFLVSFYNNEISEKSEIFDDQFSVERPDGSNFTLKIRSTKLEDSAMYFCASRQPGQSYEQYFGPGTRLTVT.

The chain combines TRBV29-1 with TRBJ2-3, with 11 positions matching TRBD2. The germline CDR1 and CDR2 sequences are SQVTM and ANQGSEA. The CDR3 contains 19 residues. With V trimmed by 0 bases and J by 3 bases, 14 bases remained unmatched. CDR3 sequence: CSVEDKLAGEVVDTDTQYF. The CDR3 DNA sequence: TGCAGCGTTGAAGATAAACTAGCGGGAGAAGTGGTAGATACAGATACGCAGTATTTT.

J is TRBJ1-1 and V is TRBV4-3; D is unclear. V lost 0 bases and J 1 base, leaving 9 bases between the germline ends. Per the germline V gene, CDR1 is LGHNA and CDR2 is YSLEER. The CDR3 spans 15 residues. The CDR3 spells CASSQEVLTNTEAFF. CDR3 DNA sequence: TGCGCCAGCAGCCAAGAGGTACTCACGAACACTGAAGCTTTCTTT.

CDR3 sequence: CASSSPLSGRRELFF. The DNA for the CDR3 is TGTGCCAGCAGCTCCCCCCTTAGCGGGAGACGGGAGCTGTTTTTT. The chain uses TRBV5-6 and TRBJ2-2, with 9 nucleotides matching TRBD2. The junction had 9 bases not matched to a gene; V was cut back by 3 bases and J by 9 bases. CDR3 size: 15 residues. Germline values: CDR1 SGHDT, CDR2 YYEEEE.

The chain couples TRBV6-5 to TRBJ2-2, with D unclear. The CDR3 has 13 amino acids. V shed 6 bases and J shed 4 bases, with 9 bases lying between them. CDR1 is MNHEY, CDR2 SVGAGI, per germline. The CDR3 coding sequence is TGTGCCAGCAGCCGAACAGTCACCGGGGAGCTGTTTTTT. Translated, it gives CASSRTVTGELFF.

The rearrangement joins TRBV9 to TRBJ1-4, with D possibly being TRBD1 (6 bases). V was shortened by 3 bases and J by 2 bases, with 8 bases between the two germline ends. Germline loops: CDR1 SGDLS, CDR2 YYNGEE. The CDR3 extends over 14 amino acids. CDR3 amino acids: CASSATGTNEKLFF. The CDR3 nucleotides read TGTGCCAGCAGCGCCACAGGGACTAATGAAAAACTGTTTTTT.

V gene TRBV11-1 combines with J gene TRBJ1-5, with D maybe TRBD1 (5 bases). V was pared by 2 bases and J by 5 bases, with 16 bases between. The length of the CDR3 is 16 residues. Germline V CDR1 and CDR2: SGHAT, FQDESV (reference sequence). CDR3 coding DNA: TGTGCCAGCAGCTTATTCGGGACTCTAGGGCATCAGCCCCAGCATTTT. This sequence encodes CASSLFGTLGHQPQHF.

The chain couples TRBV7-2 to TRBJ1-2; maybe TRBD1 (5 bases). The germline V gene encodes CDR1 SGHTA and CDR2 FQGNSA. The ends were cut back, 6 bases at V and 3 bases at J, with 8 bases in the middle. CDR3 length: 12 amino acids. This CDR3 reads CASSRGDYGYTF. DNA for the CDR3: TGTGCCAGCAGTAGGGGTGACTATGGCTACACCTTC.

This clone has more than one count but fewer than ten. The chain combines TRBV2 with TRBJ1-5; 8 bases line up with TRBD1. The CDR3 runs 15 residues. The germline V gene encodes CDR1 SNHLY and CDR2 FYNNEI. J lost 7 bases, V lost 2 bases, and 7 bases had no gene match. The CDR3 nucleotides read TGTGCCAGCAGTGAACAGGGGGCGCGTGGGCAGCCCCAGCATTTT. Its protein is CASSEQGARGQPQHF. Full variable domain (remainder filled in from reference TRBV2 and TRBJ1-5): EPEVTQTPSHQVTQMGQEVILRCVPISNHLYFYWYRQILGQKVEFLVSFYNNEISEKSEIFDDQFSVERPDGSNFTLKIRSTKLEDSAMYFCASSEQGARGQPQHFGDGTRLSIL.

The chain is built from TRBV7-9 and TRBJ1-1; 7 bases agree with TRBD1. Trimming took 6 bases from V and 2 from J; bases not matched to a gene: 6. The CDR3 has 14 residues. CDR1 SEHNR and CDR2 FQNEAQ come from the germline V gene (reference sequence). The CDR3 here is CASRIGDSNTEAFF. In DNA, the CDR3 is TGTGCCAGCAGAATCGGGGACAGCAACACTGAAGCTTTCTTT. Using reference TRBV7-9 and TRBJ1-1 for the parts outside the CDR3, the full variable domain is DTGVSQNPRHKITKRGQNVTFRCDPISEHNRLYWYRQTLGQGPEFLTYFQNEAQLEKSRLLSDRFSAERPKGSFSTLEIQRTEQGDSAMYLCASRIGDSNTEAFFGQGTRLTVV.

This clone was seen only a few times. V and J are TRBV7-3 and TRBJ2-2; TRBD1 might be the D (5 bases). CDR1 is SGHTA, CDR2 FQGTGA, per germline. This CDR3 is built from 15 residues. V lost 2 bases, J lost 1 base, and 8 bases lay in between. The CDR3 sequence: CASSLAQGNTGELFF. In DNA form, the CDR3 reads TGTGCCAGCAGCTTAGCGCAGGGGAACACCGGGGAGCTGTTTTTT.

The chain has TRBV6-6 and TRBJ2-5; D gene ambiguous. CDR3 length equals 12 residues. Germline V gene sequence: CDR1 MNHNY, CDR2 SVGAGI (reference sequence). V was cut by 3 bases and J by 2 bases, with 4 bases left in between. CDR3 nucleotide sequence: TGTGCCAGCAGTTATGGTCAAGAGACCCAGTACTTC. Encoded protein: CASSYGQETQYF.

The count of this clone is one. The rearrangement links TRBV2 to TRBJ2-7; D remains ambiguous. The V end was cut by 0 bases, the J end by 2 bases, with 14 bases between. The CDR3 sequence is 16 residues long. CDR1 is SNHLY, CDR2 FYNNEI, per germline. The CDR3 spells CASSEARTGDPYEQYF. In DNA form, the CDR3 reads TGTGCCAGCAGTGAAGCGCGGACCGGAGACCCCTACGAGCAGTACTTC. The full variable domain, with the rest looked up from reference TRBV2 and TRBJ2-7, is EPEVTQTPSHQVTQMGQEVILRCVPISNHLYFYWYRQILGQKVEFLVSFYNNEISEKSEIFDDQFSVERPDGSNFTLKIRSTKLEDSAMYFCASSEARTGDPYEQYFGPGTRLTVT.

This chain connects TRBV6-4 to TRBJ2-3; D is unresolved. This CDR3 region has 15 residues. Germline loops: CDR1 MRHNA, CDR2 SNTAGT. V was clipped by 5 bases and J by 5 bases, with 17 bases between them. The CDR3 here is CASSPGRPGEDTQYF. CDR3 DNA: TGTGCCAGCAGTCCGGGCAGACCTGGGGAAGATACGCAGTATTTT.

This chain connects TRBV6-1 to TRBJ1-5; D might be TRBD1 (6 bases). CDR1 and CDR2 (germline): MNHNS, SASEGT. The V and J ends lost 3 bases and 6 bases respectively, with 12 bases between them. The CDR3 has 14 residues. The CDR3 here is CASSDRGLGQPQHF. CDR3 nucleotide sequence: TGTGCCAGCAGTGACAGGGGTCTTGGTCAGCCCCAGCATTTT.